This TCR beta chain is drawn from a study of blood T cell repertoires in COVID-19. Clones were sequenced by immunoSEQ multiplex PCR, and TCRdb holds only the in-frame ones, with some missing. Seen here are about 140,000 clones, approximately 88% observed once, and the top ten hold 1.5% to 2%. From germline, CDR1 is MDHEN and CDR2 SYDVKM. The V gene lost 5 bases and the J gene lost 9 bases, with 16 bases spanning the gap. The CDR3 loop spans 13 amino acids. This chain uses TRBV28 with TRBJ1-2, with a weak D call TRBD1 (6 bases). This sequence originates from a man between 65 and 85 years old with acute or convalescent COVID-19. The sample was peripheral blood. For the CDR3, the DNA is TGTGCCAGCAGTGCGGACAGACGAGGACGCTACACCTTC. This gives the protein CASSADRRGRYTF.